One sample yielded the 21 T cell receptor beta chains listed below, sequenced in a study of cytomegalovirus exposure and HLA in healthy donors. This PCR relied on a set of 60 Vbeta primers and 13 Jbeta primers. Some clones are missing from TCRdb's copy, which holds only in-frame ones; the method was immunoSEQ multiplex PCR. The table has roughly 190,000 clones, 60% to 85% seen once; the top ten hold over 1.5%. Sequenced material: PBMCs. The origin of the receptors is a girl aged 5-17 years in good health and CMV-seropositive.

J is TRBJ1-2 and V is TRBV7-9; D perhaps matches TRBD1 (5 bases). Trimming cost V 1 base and J 9 bases, with 12 bases left between them. CDR3 length equals 13 residues. Germline values: CDR1 SEHNR, CDR2 FQNEAQ (reference sequence). DNA of the CDR3: TGTGCCAGCAGCTTAGTTGGGACTCGGAGCTACACCTTC. This sequence encodes CASSLVGTRSYTF. Variable domain in full (rest from reference TRBV7-9 and TRBJ1-2): DTGVSQNPRHKITKRGQNVTFRCDPISEHNRLYWYRQTLGQGPEFLTYFQNEAQLEKSRLLSDRFSAERPKGSFSTLEIQRTEQGDSAMYLCASSLVGTRSYTFGSGTRLTVV.

This clone was seen a single time. The J gene is TRBJ2-7, the V gene TRBV7-2; tentatively, D is TRBD2 (6 bases). Trimming stripped 2 bases from V and 2 bases from J, with 10 bases between. Germline-derived CDR1 and CDR2 are SGHTA and FQGNSA. This CDR3 is built from 14 residues. CDR3 sequence: CASSLRDSAYEQYF. CDR3 in DNA: TGTGCCAGCAGCTTACGGGACTCCGCCTACGAGCAGTACTTC.

As for this clone: Other DNA sequences of this sample code for an identical CDR3. The rearrangement joins TRBV5-1 to TRBJ2-3; D gene ambiguous. Trimming took 1 base from V and 3 from J, leaving 3 bases between them. Germline V gene data show CDR1 as SGHRS and CDR2 as YFSETQ. The CDR3 has 12 amino acids. CDR3 nucleotides: TGCGCCAGCAGCTTGACTACAGATACGCAGTATTTT. As protein: CASSLTTDTQYF.

Concerning this clone: Other DNA variants within this sample encode the same CDR3. This rearrangement joins TRBV27 to TRBJ2-7; TRBD1 matches at 7 bases. J was trimmed by 3 bases and V by 4 bases; bases with no gene match: 3. The CDR3 is 13 amino acids. The V gene's germline CDR1 is MNHEY and CDR2 SMNVEV (reference sequence). DNA of the CDR3: TGTGCCAGCAGTTACCGGGACAGCTACGAGCAGTACTTC. Amino acid sequence: CASSYRDSYEQYF.

The chain combines TRBV14 with TRBJ1-1, with a tentative D call TRBD1 (5 bases). This CDR3 spans 15 amino acids. CDR1 is SGHDN and CDR2 is FVKESK in the germline V gene. With 4 bases removed from V and 5 bases from J, the gap between germline ends came to 17 bases. CDR3 residues: CASSRDLGKGTEAFF. In nucleotides, the CDR3 is TGTGCCAGCAGCCGAGACCTGGGGAAGGGGACTGAAGCTTTCTTT. Drawing the rest from reference TRBV14 and TRBJ1-1, the complete variable domain is EAGVTQFPSHSVIEKGQTVTLRCDPISGHDNLYWYRRVMGKEIKFLLHFVKESKQDESGMPNNRFLAERTGGTYSTLKVQPAELEDSGVYFCASSRDLGKGTEAFFGQGTRLTVV.

The rearrangement links TRBV27 to TRBJ2-1, with a tentative D call TRBD2 (6 bases). V shed 6 bases and J shed 5 bases, with 23 bases lying between them. Germline-derived CDR1 and CDR2 are MNHEY and SMNVEV (reference sequence). CDR3 length equals 17 residues. CDR3: CASSLGGKGTGDNEQFF. CDR3 DNA: TGTGCCAGCAGCCTGGGGGGAAAGGGAACGGGGGACAATGAGCAGTTCTTC.

This sequence joins TRBV7-2 and TRBJ1-1, with 9 bases matching TRBD1. V shed 6 bases, J shed 4 bases, and the junction held 15 bases outside the gene matches. Germline V gene lookup returns CDR1 SGHTA and CDR2 FQGNSA. The CDR3 totals 17 residues. The CDR3 region has the DNA TGTGCCAGCAGTTATAGCCTAACAGGGGGCTGGATCACTGAAGCTTTCTTT. It specifies CASSYSLTGGWITEAFF. Based on the CDR3 plus reference TRBV7-2 and TRBJ1-1, the full variable domain is GAGVSQSPSNKVTEKGKDVELRCDPISGHTALYWYRQSLGQGLEFLIYFQGNSAPDKSGLPSDRFSAERTGGSVSTLTIQRTQQEDSAVYLCASSYSLTGGWITEAFFGQGTRLTVV.

The chain combines TRBV27 with TRBJ1-2, with 9 bases identical to TRBD1. J was trimmed by 5 bases and V by 5 bases; bases with no gene match: 6. This CDR3 spans 14 amino acids. Germline V gene data show CDR1 as MNHEY and CDR2 as SMNVEV (reference sequence). CDR3 DNA: TGTGCCAGCAGTGCCGGACAGGGGCCTTATGGCTACACCTTC. Translation gives CASSAGQGPYGYTF.

The DNA for the CDR3 is TGTGCCAGTAGTCCCATATCGGGGGGAAGTGGTGGGGCCAACGTCCTGACTTTC. Encoded protein: CASSPISGGSGGANVLTF. V and J are TRBV19 and TRBJ2-6, with 7 bases aligning to TRBD2. The J segment lost 3 bases and the V segment lost 5 bases, leaving 13 bases of the junction unmatched. CDR3 length: 18 residues. Germline CDR1 reads LNHDA; CDR2 reads SQIVND (reference sequence). The full variable domain, rest sourced from reference TRBV19 and TRBJ2-6, is DGGITQSPKYLFRKEGQNVTLSCEQNLNHDAMYWYRQDPGQGLRLIYYSQIVNDFQKGDIAEGYSVSREKKESFPLTVTSAQKNPTAFYLCASSPISGGSGGANVLTFGAGSRLTVL.

The chain recombines TRBV7-9 with TRBJ2-7; D is perhaps TRBD1 (5 bases). The germline CDR1 and CDR2 sequences are SEHNR and FQNEAQ (reference sequence). This CDR3 spans 15 amino acids. Trimming left V 5 bases short and J 3 bases short, with 17 bases between. The CDR3, as DNA: TGTGCCAGCAGCGGAATGGGGCGTTACAACTACGAGCAGTACTTC. This codes for CASSGMGRYNYEQYF. Together with reference TRBV7-9 and TRBJ2-7, the CDR3 gives the full variable domain: DTGVSQNPRHKITKRGQNVTFRCDPISEHNRLYWYRQTLGQGPEFLTYFQNEAQLEKSRLLSDRFSAERPKGSFSTLEIQRTEQGDSAMYLCASSGMGRYNYEQYFGPGTRLTVT.

With respect to this clone: Different DNA sequences within this sample yield the same CDR3. This chain joins TRBV4-3 and TRBJ1-1, with D hard to call. Trimming removed 1 base at V and 1 base at J, with 7 bases between. The CDR3 is 14 residues long. Germline V gives CDR1 LGHNA, CDR2 YSLEER. CDR3 sequence reads: CASSQVVRNTEAFF. The CDR3 DNA reads as TGCGCCAGCAGCCAAGTTGTGAGGAACACTGAAGCTTTCTTT.

This chain joins TRBV29-1 and TRBJ1-5; D call uncertain. Germline V lookup: CDR1 SQVTM, CDR2 ANQGSEA. V lost 0 bases and J 7 bases, leaving 10 bases between the germline ends. This CDR3 region has 13 residues. Here the CDR3 DNA reads TGCAGCGTTGAAGAAGGAGGGAGGCAGCCCCAGCATTTT. This encodes CSVEEGGRQPQHF.

The V and J genes are TRBV10-1 and TRBJ2-2; D might be TRBD1 (6 bases). This CDR3 has 16 amino acids. Trimming shortened V by 5 bases and J by 1 base, and 14 bases separated the two germline ends. Germline CDR1 WNHNN, CDR2 SYGVQD (reference sequence). The CDR3 reads CASSNRDRWNTGELFF. CDR3 bases: TGCGCCAGCAGTAATCGCGACAGGTGGAACACCGGGGAGCTGTTTTTT.

The chain uses TRBV29-1 and TRBJ2-3, with TRBD2 matching over 7 bases. Germline CDR1 and CDR2: SQVTM and ANQGSEA. The CDR3 extends over 12 amino acids. The CDR3 DNA sequence: TGCAGTGGGGGGGGTCGGACAGATACGCAGTATTTT. Translated, it gives CSGGGRTDTQYF.

The chain carries TRBV18 and TRBJ2-7; possible D gene TRBD2, 5 bases. Germline V gives CDR1 KGHSH, CDR2 LQKENI. This CDR3 contains 12 residues. V was cut by 2 bases and J by 7 bases, with 9 bases left in between. DNA for the CDR3: TGTGCCAGCTCACCAGGGAGATGGGAGCAGTACTTC. This sequence encodes CASSPGRWEQYF.

The CDR3 loop reads CASSTGGLPKTQYF. CDR3 nucleotide sequence: TGTGCCAGCTCGACGGGGGGGTTACCGAAGACCCAGTACTTC. J is TRBJ2-5 and V is TRBV18, with 8 nucleotides matching TRBD2. Germline V gene data show CDR1 as KGHSH and CDR2 as LQKENI. The CDR3 totals 14 residues. The V gene end was trimmed by 6 bases and the J gene end by 6 bases; junction bases not matched to a gene: 9.

The CDR3 loop is CASSSRTGNNEQFF. CDR3 sequence (DNA): TGTGCCAGCAGCTCCCGGACAGGGAACAATGAGCAGTTCTTC. V gene TRBV7-2 combines with J gene TRBJ2-1; 8 positions agree with TRBD1. This CDR3 is 14 amino acids long. Germline values: CDR1 SGHTA, CDR2 FQGNSA. Trimming cost V 4 bases and J 5 bases; bases outside gene matches: 4. The whole variable domain, remainder taken from reference TRBV7-2 and TRBJ2-1, is GAGVSQSPSNKVTEKGKDVELRCDPISGHTALYWYRQSLGQGLEFLIYFQGNSAPDKSGLPSDRFSAERTGGSVSTLTIQRTQQEDSAVYLCASSSRTGNNEQFFGPGTRLTVL.

This chain uses TRBV6-5 with TRBJ1-4; D gene unclear. The germline V gene encodes CDR1 MNHEY and CDR2 SVGAGI. The CDR3 totals 14 residues. Trimming shortened V by 4 bases and J by 6 bases, and 12 bases separated the two germline ends. CDR3 sequence (DNA): TGTGCCAGCAGTTTCTCAATACTCCATGAAAAACTGTTTTTT. As protein: CASSFSILHEKLFF.

This sequence joins TRBV12-5 and TRBJ1-5; 8 bases line up with TRBD1. The CDR3 spans 15 residues. Unmatched junction bases numbered 5, after V lost 0 bases and J lost 7 bases. The germline V gene encodes CDR1 LGHNT and CDR2 FRNRAP. In nucleotides, the CDR3 is TGTGCTAGTGGTTTGGTACAGGGGGGAGGGCAGCCCCAGCATTTT. Protein product: CASGLVQGGGQPQHF.

This chain links TRBV18 with TRBJ1-1, with 7 bases lining up with TRBD1. CDR3 length equals 15 residues. Germline values: CDR1 KGHSH, CDR2 LQKENI. V shed 5 bases and J 1 base; nucleotides not matched to a gene: 7. The CDR3 spells CASSWTGEGNTEAFF. CDR3 in DNA: TGTGCCAGCTCATGGACAGGAGAAGGGAACACTGAAGCTTTCTTT.

The chain employs TRBV11-3 and TRBJ1-1; 7 bases line up with TRBD1. Per the germline V gene, CDR1 is SGHNT and CDR2 is YENEEA. This CDR3 contains 15 residues. V shed 5 bases and J 1 base; nucleotides not matched to a gene: 7. The CDR3 loop reads CASSIDGTENTEAFF. In DNA form, the CDR3 reads TGTGCCAGCAGCATCGACGGGACAGAGAACACTGAAGCTTTCTTT.